Listed below are T cell receptor beta chains from one sample, sequenced in a study of blood T cells in healthy people across ages. TCRdb ran MiXCR on the 5' RACE reads and lists one entry per CDR3 protein. The data show approximately 880,000 distinct CDR3 sequences, 45% to 50% seen once. Specimen: blood. The receptor set was obtained from a man aged 25-45 years in good health. The CDR3 runs from the conserved cysteine through the conserved F or W. The order of the fields is V gene, clone size, D gene, J gene, CDR3 protein, CDR3 DNA. The D gene is left open where the match is weak. Not all rows give a size; the values are once, few, many and, for expanded clones, a class.

>TRBV2|-|-|TRBJ1-1
CAQLNTEAFF
TGTGCCCAGCTGAACACTGAAGCTTTCTTT
>TRBV29-1|-|TRBD1|TRBJ2-1
CSVERDRGISEQFF
TGCAGCGTTGAACGGGACAGGGGTATCTCTGAGCAGTTCTTC
>TRBV3-1|-|TRBD1|TRBJ2-7
CASSLGGQGEQYF
TGTGCCAGCAGCCTGGGAGGACAGGGGGAGCAGTACTTC
>TRBV7-2|-|-|TRBJ2-3
CASNPSGLQYF
TGTGCCAGCAACCCGAGCGGTCTGCAGTATTTT
>TRBV2|few|TRBD1|TRBJ1-5
CASSEALTGTASNQPQHF
TGTGCCAGCAGTGAAGCCTTAACCGGGACAGCTAGCAATCAGCCCCAGCATTTT
>TRBV4-3|-|TRBD1|TRBJ1-1
CASSQDVDREGTEAFF
TGCGCCAGCAGCCAAGACGTGGACAGGGAAGGAACTGAAGCTTTCTTT
>TRBV12-3/TRBV12-4|few|TRBD1|TRBJ1-6
CASSPGQRNSPLHF
TGTGCCAGCAGTCCGGGACAGAGAAATTCACCCCTCCACTTT
>TRBV5-1|many|-|TRBJ2-4
CASSDTKNIQYF
TGCGCCAGCAGCGACACAAAAAACATTCAGTACTTC
>TRBV2|-|-|TRBJ2-1
CASSEAPGLSEQFF
TGTGCCAGCAGTGAAGCTCCAGGGTTGTCTGAGCAGTTCTTC
>TRBV7-2|-|-|TRBJ1-6
CASSLRDDSPLHF
TGTGCCAGCAGCTTGAGAGACGATTCACCCCTCCACTTT
>TRBV6-5|-|-|TRBJ1-5
CASSPRGKRDQPQHF
TGTGCCAGCAGCCCAAGGGGTAAAAGGGATCAGCCCCAGCATTTT
>TRBV6-5|-|-|TRBJ2-7
CASSLDRLQQYF
TGTGCCAGCAGCCTCGACAGGCTCCAGCAGTACTTC
>TRBV6-2/TRBV6-3|few|TRBD1|TRBJ2-7
CATYTIRTGGYEQYF
TGTGCCACCTATACTATACGGACAGGGGGCTACGAGCAGTACTTC
>TRBV5-5|many|-|TRBJ2-7
CASSWTSPGKEGEQYF
TGTGCCAGCAGCTGGACTTCTCCCGGGAAAGAAGGGGAGCAGTACTTC
>TRBV10-3|-|-|TRBJ1-1
CAISSVGATEAFF
TGTGCCATCAGTAGCGTGGGGGCCACTGAAGCTTTCTTT
>TRBV28|-|-|TRBJ2-7
CASSFPGLGEVEQYF
TGTGCCAGCAGTTTCCCGGGACTCGGAGAAGTCGAGCAGTACTTC
>TRBV12-3/TRBV12-4|few|-|TRBJ2-3
CASSLGHRTDTQYF
TGTGCCAGCAGTTTAGGACACCGCACAGATACGCAGTATTTT